The clone carrying this TCR beta chain turned up a few times. Other DNA sequences in the sample encode the same CDR3. The data derive from a study of blood T cell repertoires in COVID-19. The wider study: Samples taken during acute and convalescent COVID-19 were collected in the United States, Italy and Spain. The cDNA or gDNA used as material had been derived from T cells, B-cell-depleted T cells, or PBMCs.

Seattle researchers signed up patients amid active infection and tracked them longitudinally. As originally analysed: Estimation of nucleated cell counts was performed using reference gene primer amplification. Profiled with immunoSEQ multiplex PCR; TCRdb holds only in-frame clones, not every one. V, J and clone size are taken as reported in that table, and D and trimming were inferred from the DNA itself. Here the sample spans under 550,000 clones, 85% to 90% being singletons. This sequence was found in a man aged 18 to 35 with COVID-19, enrolled during active disease. The sequencing sample was made of peripheral blood.

The CDR3 sequence is CASSLVSEQYF. The CDR3, as DNA: TGTGCCAGCAGCCTTGTCAGCGAGCAGTACTTC. The rearrangement links TRBV7-9 to TRBJ2-7; unclear D gene. V was clipped by 5 bases and J by 6 bases, with 8 bases between them. The CDR3 has 11 amino acids. Germline loops: CDR1 SEHNR, CDR2 FQNEAQ (reference sequence).